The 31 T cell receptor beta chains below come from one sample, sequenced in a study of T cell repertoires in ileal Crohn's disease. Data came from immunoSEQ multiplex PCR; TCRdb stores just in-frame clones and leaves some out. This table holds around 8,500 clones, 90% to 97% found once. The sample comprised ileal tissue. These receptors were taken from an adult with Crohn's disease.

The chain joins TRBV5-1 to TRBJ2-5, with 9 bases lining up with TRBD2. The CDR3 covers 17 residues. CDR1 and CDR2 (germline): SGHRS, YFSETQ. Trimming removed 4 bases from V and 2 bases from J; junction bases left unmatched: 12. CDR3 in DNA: TGCGCCAGCAGCGTCGGCCGCCTAGCGGGACTACAAGAGACCCAGTACTTC. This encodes CASSVGRLAGLQETQYF.

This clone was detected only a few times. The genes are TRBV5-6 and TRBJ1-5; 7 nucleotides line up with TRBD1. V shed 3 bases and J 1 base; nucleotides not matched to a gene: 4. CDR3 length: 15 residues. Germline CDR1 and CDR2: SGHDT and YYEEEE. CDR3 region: CASSSGQKSNQPQHF. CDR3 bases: TGTGCCAGCAGCTCGGGACAGAAAAGCAATCAGCCCCAGCATTTT.

The CDR3 sequence: CASSGQGGPHAEAFF. In nucleotides, the CDR3 is TGTGCCAGCAGTGGACAGGGCGGTCCTCATGCTGAAGCTTTCTTT. This chain joins TRBV2 and TRBJ1-1, with 7 nucleotides matching TRBD1. The germline V gene encodes CDR1 SNHLY and CDR2 FYNNEI. The trim removed 4 bases at V and 6 bases at J, leaving 11 bases unmatched. The CDR3 length is 15 residues.

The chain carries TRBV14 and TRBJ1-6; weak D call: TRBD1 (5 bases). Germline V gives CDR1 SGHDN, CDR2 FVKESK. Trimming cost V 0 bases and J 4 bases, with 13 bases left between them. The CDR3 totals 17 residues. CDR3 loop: CASSQDLTASYNSPLHF. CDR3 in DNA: TGTGCCAGCAGCCAAGATCTGACAGCTTCATATAATTCACCCCTCCACTTT.

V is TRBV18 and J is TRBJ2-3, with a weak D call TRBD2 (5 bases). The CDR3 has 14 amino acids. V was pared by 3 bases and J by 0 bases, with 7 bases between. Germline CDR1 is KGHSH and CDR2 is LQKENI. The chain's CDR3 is CASSPRTSTDTQYF. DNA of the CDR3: TGTGCCAGCTCACCGCGGACTAGCACAGATACGCAGTATTTT.

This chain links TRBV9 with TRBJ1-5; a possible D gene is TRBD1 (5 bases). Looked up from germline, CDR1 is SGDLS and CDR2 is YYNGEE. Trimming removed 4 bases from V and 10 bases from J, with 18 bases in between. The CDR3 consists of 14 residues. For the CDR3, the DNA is TGTGCCAGCAGCTCCGGCGGAGGGGCCCAACCCCAGCATTTT. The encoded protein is CASSSGGGAQPQHF. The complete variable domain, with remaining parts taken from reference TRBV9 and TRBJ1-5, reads DSGVTQTPKHLITATGQRVTLRCSPRSGDLSVYWYQQSLDQGLQFLIQYYNGEERAKGNILERFSAQQFPDLHSELNLSSLELGDSALYFCASSSGGGAQPQHFGDGTRLSIL.

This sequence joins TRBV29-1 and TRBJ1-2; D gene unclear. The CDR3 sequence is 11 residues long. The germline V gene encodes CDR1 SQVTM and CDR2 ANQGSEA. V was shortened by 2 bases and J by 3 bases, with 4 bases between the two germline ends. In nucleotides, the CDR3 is TGCAGCGTTGAAACAGACTATGGCTACACCTTC. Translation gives CSVETDYGYTF.

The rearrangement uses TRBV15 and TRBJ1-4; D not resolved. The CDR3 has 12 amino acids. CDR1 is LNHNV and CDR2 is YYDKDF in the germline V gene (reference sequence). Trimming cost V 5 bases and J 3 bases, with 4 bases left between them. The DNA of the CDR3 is TGTGCCACCAGCGGCCCTAATGAAAAACTGTTTTTT. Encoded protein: CATSGPNEKLFF.

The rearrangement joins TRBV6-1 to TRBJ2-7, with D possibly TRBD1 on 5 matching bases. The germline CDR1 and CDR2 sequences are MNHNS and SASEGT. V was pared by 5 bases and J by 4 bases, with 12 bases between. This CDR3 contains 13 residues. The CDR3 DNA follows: TGTGCCAGCAGTAAACTCAGGGAATACGAGCAGTACTTC. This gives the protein CASSKLREYEQYF.

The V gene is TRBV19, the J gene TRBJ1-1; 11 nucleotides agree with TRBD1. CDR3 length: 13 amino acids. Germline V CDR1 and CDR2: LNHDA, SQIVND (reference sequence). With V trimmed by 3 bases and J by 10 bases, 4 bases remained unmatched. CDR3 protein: CASSIQGTGGAFF. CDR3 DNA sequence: TGTGCCAGTAGTATCCAAGGGACAGGGGGAGCTTTCTTT.

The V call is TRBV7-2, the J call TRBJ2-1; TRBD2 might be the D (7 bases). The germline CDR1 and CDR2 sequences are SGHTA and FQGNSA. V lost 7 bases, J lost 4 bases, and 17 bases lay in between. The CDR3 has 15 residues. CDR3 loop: CASKGEGGQYNEQFF. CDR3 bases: TGTGCCAGCAAGGGGGAGGGGGGGCAGTACAATGAGCAGTTCTTC.

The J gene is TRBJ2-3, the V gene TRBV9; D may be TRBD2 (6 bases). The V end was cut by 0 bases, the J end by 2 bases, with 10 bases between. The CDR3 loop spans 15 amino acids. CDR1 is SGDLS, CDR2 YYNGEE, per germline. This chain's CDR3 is CASSVGGRTTDTQYF. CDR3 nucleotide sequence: TGTGCCAGCAGCGTAGGGGGGAGGACCACAGATACGCAGTATTTT.

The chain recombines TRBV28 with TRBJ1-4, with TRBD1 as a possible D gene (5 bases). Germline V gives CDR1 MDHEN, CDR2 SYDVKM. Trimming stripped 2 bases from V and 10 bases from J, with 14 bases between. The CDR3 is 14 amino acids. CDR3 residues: CASSLGAGMGKLFF. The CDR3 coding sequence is TGTGCCAGCAGTTTAGGGGCAGGGATGGGAAAACTGTTTTTT.

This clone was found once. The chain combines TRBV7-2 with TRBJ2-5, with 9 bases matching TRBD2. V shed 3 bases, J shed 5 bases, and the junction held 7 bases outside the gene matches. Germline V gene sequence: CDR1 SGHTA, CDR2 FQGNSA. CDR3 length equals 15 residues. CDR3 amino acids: CASSFKAGGLETQYF. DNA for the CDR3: TGTGCCAGCAGCTTTAAAGCGGGGGGTCTGGAGACCCAGTACTTC.

The chain's CDR3 is CASSLVVDSRASYYGYTF. The CDR3 DNA reads TGTGCCAGCAGCTTGGTGGTGGATTCCAGGGCTTCCTACTATGGCTACACCTTC. The chain joins TRBV5-8 to TRBJ1-2; D possibly corresponds to TRBD1 (5 bases). Germline lookup yields CDR1 SGHTS and CDR2 YDEGEE. V lost 0 bases and J lost 3, with 21 bases in between. This CDR3 contains 18 residues.

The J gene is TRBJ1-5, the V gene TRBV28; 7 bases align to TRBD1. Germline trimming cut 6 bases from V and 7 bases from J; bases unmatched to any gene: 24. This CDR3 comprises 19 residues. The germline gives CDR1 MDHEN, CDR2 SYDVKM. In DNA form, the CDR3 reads TGTGCCAGCAGAACCGGGACAGTCTACCGCGAGGGGAAAAGGCAGCCCCAGCATTTT. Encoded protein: CASRTGTVYREGKRQPQHF.

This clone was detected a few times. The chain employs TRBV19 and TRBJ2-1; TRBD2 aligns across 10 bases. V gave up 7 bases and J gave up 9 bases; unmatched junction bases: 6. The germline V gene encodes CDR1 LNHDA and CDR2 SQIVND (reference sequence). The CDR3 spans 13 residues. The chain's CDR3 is CASKASGGIEQFF. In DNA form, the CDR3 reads TGTGCCAGTAAGGCTAGCGGGGGAATTGAGCAGTTCTTC.

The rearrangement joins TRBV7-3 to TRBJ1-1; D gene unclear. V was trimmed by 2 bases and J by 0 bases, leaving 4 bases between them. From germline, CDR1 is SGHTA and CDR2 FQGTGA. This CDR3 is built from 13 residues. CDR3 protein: CASSLQVNTEAFF. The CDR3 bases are TGTGCCAGCAGCTTACAGGTGAACACTGAAGCTTTCTTT.

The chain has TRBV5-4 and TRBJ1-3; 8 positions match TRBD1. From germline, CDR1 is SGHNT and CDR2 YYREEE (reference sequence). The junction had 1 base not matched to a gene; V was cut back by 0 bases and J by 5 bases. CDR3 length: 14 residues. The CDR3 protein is CASSLAGGRNTIYF. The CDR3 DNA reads TGTGCCAGCAGCTTGGCAGGGGGCAGAAACACCATATATTTT. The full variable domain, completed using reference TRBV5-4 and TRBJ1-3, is ETGVTQSPTHLIKTRGQQVTLRCSSQSGHNTVSWYQQALGQGPQFIFQYYREEENGRGNFPPRFSGLQFPNYSSELNVNALELDDSALYLCASSLAGGRNTIYFGEGSWLTVV.

CDR3: CASSLAHRGTDTQYF. In nucleotides, the CDR3 is TGCGCCAGCAGCTTGGCCCACAGGGGCACAGATACGCAGTATTTT. The rearrangement uses TRBV5-1 and TRBJ2-3, with D possibly matching TRBD1 (6 bases). The CDR3 sequence is 15 residues long. Germline lookup yields CDR1 SGHRS and CDR2 YFSETQ. V gave up 0 bases and J gave up 1 base, with 9 bases separating them.

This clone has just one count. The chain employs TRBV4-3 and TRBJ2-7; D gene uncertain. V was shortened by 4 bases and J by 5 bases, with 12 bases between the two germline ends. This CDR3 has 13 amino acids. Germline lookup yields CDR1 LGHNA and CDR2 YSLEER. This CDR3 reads CASSRSRVHEQYV. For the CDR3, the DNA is TGCGCCAGCAGCCGCAGTCGGGTCCACGAGCAGTACGTC.

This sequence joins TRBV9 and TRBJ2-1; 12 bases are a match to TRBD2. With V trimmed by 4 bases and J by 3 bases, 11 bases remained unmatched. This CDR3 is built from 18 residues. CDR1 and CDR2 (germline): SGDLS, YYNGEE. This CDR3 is CASSPAGLAGGSYNEQFF. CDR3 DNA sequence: TGTGCCAGCAGCCCAGCCGGCCTAGCGGGGGGGAGCTACAATGAGCAGTTCTTC.

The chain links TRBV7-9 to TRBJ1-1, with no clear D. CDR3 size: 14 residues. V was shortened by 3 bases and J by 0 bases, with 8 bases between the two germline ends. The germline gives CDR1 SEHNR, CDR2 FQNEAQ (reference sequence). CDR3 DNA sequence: TGTGCCAGCAGCTTTGGCAGTTTGAACACTGAAGCTTTCTTT. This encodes CASSFGSLNTEAFF.

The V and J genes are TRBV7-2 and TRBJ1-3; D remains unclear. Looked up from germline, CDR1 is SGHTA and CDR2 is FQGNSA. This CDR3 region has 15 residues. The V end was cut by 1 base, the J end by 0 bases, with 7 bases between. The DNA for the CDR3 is TGTGCCAGCAGCTTAGGCCCAGGCTCTGGAAACACCATATATTTT. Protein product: CASSLGPGSGNTIYF.

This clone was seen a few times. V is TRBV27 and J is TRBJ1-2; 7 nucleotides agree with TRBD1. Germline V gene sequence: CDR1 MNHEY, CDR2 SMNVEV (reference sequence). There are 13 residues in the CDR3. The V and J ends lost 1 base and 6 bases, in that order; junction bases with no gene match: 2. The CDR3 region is CASSLLGGNGYTF. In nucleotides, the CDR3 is TGTGCCAGCAGTTTATTAGGGGGCAATGGCTACACCTTC.

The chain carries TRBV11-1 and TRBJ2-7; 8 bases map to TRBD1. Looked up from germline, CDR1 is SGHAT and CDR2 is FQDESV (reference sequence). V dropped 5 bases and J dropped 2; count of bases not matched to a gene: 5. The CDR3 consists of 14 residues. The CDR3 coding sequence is TGTGCCAGCAGCCCTCGGGACAGGACCTACGAGCAGTACTTC. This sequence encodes CASSPRDRTYEQYF.

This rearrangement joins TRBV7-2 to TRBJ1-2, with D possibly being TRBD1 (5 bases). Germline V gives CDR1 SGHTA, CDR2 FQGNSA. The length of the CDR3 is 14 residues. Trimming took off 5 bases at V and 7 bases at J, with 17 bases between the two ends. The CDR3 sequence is CASSGLGGSSGYTF. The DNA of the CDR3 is TGTGCCAGCAGCGGATTGGGGGGATCTAGTGGCTACACCTTC.

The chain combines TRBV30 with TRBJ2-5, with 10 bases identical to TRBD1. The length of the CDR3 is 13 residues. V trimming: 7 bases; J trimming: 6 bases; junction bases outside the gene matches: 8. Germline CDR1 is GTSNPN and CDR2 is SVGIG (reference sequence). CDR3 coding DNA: TGTGCCTCACGCCGGACAGGGGGGCAGACCCAGTACTTC. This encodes CASRRTGGQTQYF.

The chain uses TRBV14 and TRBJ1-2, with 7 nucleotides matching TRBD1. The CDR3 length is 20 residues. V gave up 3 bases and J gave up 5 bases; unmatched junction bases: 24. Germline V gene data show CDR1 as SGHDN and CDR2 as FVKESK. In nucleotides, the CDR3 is TGTGCCAGCAGCCATCGTCCCTCCCTGGGACAGAGCAGGAGGAAATATGGCTACACCTTC. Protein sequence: CASSHRPSLGQSRRKYGYTF.

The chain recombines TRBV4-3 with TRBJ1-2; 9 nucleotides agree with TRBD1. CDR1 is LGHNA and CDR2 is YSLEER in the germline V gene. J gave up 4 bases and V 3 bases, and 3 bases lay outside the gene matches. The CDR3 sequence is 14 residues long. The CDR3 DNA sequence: TGCGCCAGCAGCCAGACAGGGGGGGGCTATGGCTACACCTTC. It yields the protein CASSQTGGGYGYTF.

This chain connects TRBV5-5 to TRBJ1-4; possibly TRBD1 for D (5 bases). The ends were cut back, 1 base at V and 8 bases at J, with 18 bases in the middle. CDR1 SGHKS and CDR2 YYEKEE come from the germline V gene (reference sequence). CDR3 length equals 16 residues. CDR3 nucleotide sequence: TGTGCCAGCAGCTTGATGACAGAGGTTTTTGGCGAAAAACTGTTTTTT. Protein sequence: CASSLMTEVFGEKLFF.